A selection of T cell receptor beta chains follows, all from one sample in a study of memory CD4+ T cells and cytomegalovirus serostatus. The protocol was immunoSEQ multiplex PCR, while the TCRdb copy is restricted to in-frame clones and leaves out a portion. The table has 75,000 to 90,000 clones, around 80% seen once. The sequenced sample consisted of memory CD4+ T cells from blood. The origin of the receptors is an adult in good health and CMV-seronegative. Each CDR3 is given with its conserved first and last residue. D genes are given only for firm matches. A clone size is listed for some rows: how often the clone was seen (once, few, many), or a class if it is expanded.

TRBD1,TRBV7-2,15,TRBJ1-6,NA,TGTGCCAGCAGCACCCCAGACAGGGGGACATCACCCCTCCACTTT,CASSTPDRGTSPLHF
NA,TRBV29-1,13,TRBJ1-1,few,TGCAGCGTTGCGGAGGGAATGAACACTGAAGCTTTCTTT,CSVAEGMNTEAFF
NA,TRBV6-5,13,TRBJ2-7,NA,TGTGCCAGCAGTTACTCACAGGGCCGCGAGCAGTACTTC,CASSYSQGREQYF
TRBD1,TRBV6-5,14,TRBJ1-2,few,TGTGCCAGCAGTCGCGACGGGACAGCGTTTGGCTACACCTTC,CASSRDGTAFGYTF
NA,TRBV30,13,TRBJ2-3,NA,TGTGCCTGGAGTACAGGACCCCAGAATGCGCAGTATTTT,CAWSTGPQNAQYF
NA,TRBV2,16,TRBJ1-3,few,TGTGCCACCAGGACCTGGGACGGCCGCTCTGGAAACACCATATATTTT,CATRTWDGRSGNTIYF
TRBD2,TRBV5-1,15,TRBJ2-1,NA,TGCGCCAGCAGCTTCGCTAGCGGGGGTGGTAATGAGCAGTTCTTC,CASSFASGGGNEQFF
NA,TRBV30,15,TRBJ1-2,once,TGTGCCTGGAGACCATTCACAGGAGCATGGCATGGCTACACCTTC,CAWRPFTGAWHGYTF
NA,TRBV5-1,16,TRBJ2-2,NA,TGCGCCAGCAGCTGGACTGCCCCCTCGAACACCGGGGAGCTGTTTTTT,CASSWTAPSNTGELFF
TRBD1,TRBV6-6,15,TRBJ1-2,NA,TGTGCCAGCAGTACCAGGACAGGAGCTAACTATGGCTACACCTTC,CASSTRTGANYGYTF
NA,TRBV6-5,13,TRBJ2-5,NA,TGTGCCAGCAGCCCCGGGGACCTCGAGACCCAGTACTTC,CASSPGDLETQYF
TRBD1,TRBV19,15,TRBJ1-4,NA,TGTGCCAGTAGGGGGACAGGGACGGGGCGTGAAAAACTGTTTTTT,CASRGTGTGREKLFF
NA,TRBV28,14,TRBJ1-4,NA,TGTGCCACCTGGGGTTGGACGGGAAATGAAAAACTGTTTTTT,CATWGWTGNEKLFF
NA,TRBV7-9,15,TRBJ1-1,NA,TGTGCCAGCAGCTTACAACAGGGCATGAACACTGAAGCTTTCTTT,CASSLQQGMNTEAFF
NA,TRBV10-3,14,TRBJ1-1,NA,TGTGCCATCAGTGACGGGACGTTGAACACTGAAGCTTTCTTT,CAISDGTLNTEAFF
NA,TRBV14,14,TRBJ1-3,once,TGTGCCAGCAGCTCCGGGACACCTGGAAACACCATATATTTT,CASSSGTPGNTIYF
TRBD1,TRBV18,14,TRBJ2-7,NA,TGTGCCAGCTCACGTCCGGGACAGCCTTACGAGCAGTACTTC,CASSRPGQPYEQYF
NA,TRBV2,10,TRBJ1-2,NA,TGTGCCGGGTGGGTGTATGGCTACACCTTC,CAGWVYGYTF
TRBD2,TRBV4-1,20,TRBJ2-3,NA,TGCGCCAGCAGCCAAGATCCCGGACTAGCGGGTGCACCTAGCACAGATACGCAGTATTTT,CASSQDPGLAGAPSTDTQYF
TRBD1,TRBV6-1,16,TRBJ1-5,NA,TGTGCCAGCAGTGAGTTACAGGGGGCCGGTGGCCAGCCCCAGCATTTT,CASSELQGAGGQPQHF
NA,TRBV6-4,12,TRBJ2-5,NA,TGTGCCAGCAGTGACTCTGGGGGGACCCAGTACTTC,CASSDSGGTQYF
TRBD2,TRBV4-1,17,TRBJ2-7,NA,TGCGCCAGCAGCCGAGCTAGCGGCGCCGCAGGAGTAGATGAGCAGTACTTC,CASSRASGAAGVDEQYF
TRBD1,TRBV5-4,15,TRBJ1-5,few,TGTGCCAGCAGCCCGGACAGGGGAAACAATCAGCCCCAGCATTTT,CASSPDRGNNQPQHF
NA,TRBV11-3,17,TRBJ1-5,NA,TGTGCCAGCAGCTTAGGGTCTGAAGGGGCCGGCAATCAGCCCCAGCATTTT,CASSLGSEGAGNQPQHF
TRBD1,TRBV28,15,TRBJ1-6,NA,TGTGCCAGCAGTCCCGGGACAGGGTACAATTCACCCCTCCACTTT,CASSPGTGYNSPLHF
NA,TRBV10-1,14,TRBJ2-7,few,TGCGCCAGCAGTGGTTTTCCAGCGTCCAGGGAGCAGTACTTC,CASSGFPASREQYF
TRBD1,TRBV5-1,16,TRBJ1-3,NA,TGCGCCAGCAGCTTGGATAACAGGGGTCCCGGAAACACCATATATTTT,CASSLDNRGPGNTIYF
NA,TRBV7-2,14,TRBJ2-7,NA,TGTGCCAGCAGCAAAGGAGGGGCCGCCTACGAGCAGTACTTC,CASSKGGAAYEQYF
TRBD2,TRBV5-1,16,TRBJ2-3,NA,TGCGCCAGCAGCTCCGGAGGGACTAGCGGGGGGGATACGCAGTATTTT,CASSSGGTSGGDTQYF
NA,TRBV4-1,15,TRBJ2-3,NA,TGCGCCAGCAGCCAAGAATGGGGCGGATCAGATACGCAGTATTTT,CASSQEWGGSDTQYF
NA,TRBV7-3,14,TRBJ1-5,NA,TGTGCCAGCAGCTCCCAGGGTAGCAATCAGCCCCAGCATTTT,CASSSQGSNQPQHF
NA,TRBV27,13,TRBJ1-1,NA,TGTGCCAGCTTACGGGACAAGAACACTGAAGCTTTCTTT,CASLRDKNTEAFF
NA,TRBV6-5,12,TRBJ2-7,NA,TGTGCCAGCCGTTGGAGGGGGGGAGAGCAGTACTTC,CASRWRGGEQYF
TRBD1,TRBV10-3,15,TRBJ2-7,NA,TGTGCCATCAGTGAGTCGACTGGACAGGGGAGAGAGCAGTACTTC,CAISESTGQGREQYF
TRBD2,TRBV5-1,14,TRBJ2-2,NA,TGCGCCAGCAGCTTGGGGCGGGGGACCGGGGAGCTGTTTTTT,CASSLGRGTGELFF
NA,TRBV5-6,13,TRBJ1-3,NA,TGTGCCAGCAGCGTAGGGTTTGCGAACACCATATATTTT,CASSVGFANTIYF
TRBD1,TRBV10-3,16,TRBJ2-3,NA,TGTGCCATCAGTGAGCCCTACAGGGGATCTCCAGATACGCAGTATTTT,CAISEPYRGSPDTQYF
NA,TRBV5-1,15,TRBJ2-1,NA,TGCGCCAGCAGCTTGGCCGGAGTTCGCTACAATGAGCAGTTCTTC,CASSLAGVRYNEQFF
TRBD2,TRBV11-1,18,TRBJ2-1,NA,TGTGCCAGCAGCTCGTCCGGGACTAGCGGGGGGATCTACAATGAGCAGTTCTTC,CASSSSGTSGGIYNEQFF
TRBD1,TRBV7-3,16,TRBJ2-5,NA,TGTGCCAGCAGCCCTGGGACAGGGGATTCGGTGGGGACCCAGTACTTC,CASSPGTGDSVGTQYF
TRBD1,TRBV9,12,TRBJ2-2,NA,TGTGCCAGCAGCGTGGCAGGGGGCCCGCTGTTTTTT,CASSVAGGPLFF
NA,TRBV5-8,12,TRBJ1-4,NA,TGTGCCAGCAGCCGCCACGGGACCAAACTGTTTTTT,CASSRHGTKLFF
TRBD1,TRBV11-3,14,TRBJ2-1,NA,TGTGCCAGCAGCTTCGGGACAGGTACAAATGAGCAGTTCTTC,CASSFGTGTNEQFF
NA,TRBV25-1,15,TRBJ1-3,NA,TGTGCCAGCAGTGAATCGGGCTACTCTGGAAACACCATATATTTT,CASSESGYSGNTIYF
NA,TRBV28,15,TRBJ1-2,NA,TGTGCCAGCAGTTTTGTGGGGCTGGCGAGGTATGGCTACACCTTC,CASSFVGLARYGYTF
NA,TRBV19,13,TRBJ2-4,NA,TGTGCCAGTACCCCGTCTGGGGGAAACATTCAGTACTTC,CASTPSGGNIQYF
TRBD1,TRBV5-4,13,TRBJ1-1,few,TGTGCCAGCAGTAGGGACAGGGACACTGAAGCTTTCTTT,CASSRDRDTEAFF
TRBD1,TRBV15,16,TRBJ1-1,many,TGTGCCACCAGCAGAGGGACAGGGGGTATGAACACTGAAGCTTTCTTT,CATSRGTGGMNTEAFF
NA,TRBV4-1,16,TRBJ1-5,NA,TGCGCCAGCAGCCTGCGACCCGACACAGCAGGGCAGCCCCAGCATTTT,CASSLRPDTAGQPQHF
NA,TRBV11-2,12,TRBJ2-2,few,TGTGCCAGCAGCTTATTGACCGGGGAGCTGTTTTTT,CASSLLTGELFF
TRBD1,TRBV9,15,TRBJ2-1,NA,TGTGCCAGCAGCTCGGTCAGGGGGTTATACAATGAGCAGTTCTTC,CASSSVRGLYNEQFF
NA,TRBV7-2,15,TRBJ1-1,once,TGTGCCAGCAGCTTACGGGGAACCACGAACACTGAAGCTTTCTTT,CASSLRGTTNTEAFF
NA,TRBV6-6,11,TRBJ2-7,NA,TGTGCCAGCACCCAACGGGGGGAGCAGTACTTC,CASTQRGEQYF
NA,TRBV4-1,15,TRBJ1-1,NA,TGCGCCAGCAGCCAAATGAGACCCGGGGGCACTGAAGCTTTCTTT,CASSQMRPGGTEAFF
NA,TRBV2,13,TRBJ2-2,NA,TGTGCCAGCAGTCAGGACGGGACCGGGGAGCTGTTTTTT,CASSQDGTGELFF